This T cell receptor beta chain was captured by sequencing in a study of blood T cell repertoires in COVID-19. Study as a whole: COVID-19 samples collected from the United States, Italy and Spain covered acute and convalescent phases. In each case, the material was cDNA or gDNA derived from T cells, B-cell-depleted T cells, or PBMCs.

Per the authors' pipeline: Using reference gene primer amplification, nucleated cell counts were estimated. Assay used: immunoSEQ multiplex PCR; TCRdb lists only in-frame clones, some missing. For V, J and clone size, that table is used; D and trimming come from the DNA. The sample yields 240,000 or so clones, just under 85% seen once. CDR1 is SGHTA and CDR2 is FQGNSA in the germline V gene. Trimming removed 2 bases from V and 6 bases from J; junction bases left unmatched: 9. The CDR3 runs to 16 residues. The chain is built from TRBV7-2 and TRBJ2-1, with 8 bases identical to TRBD2. This sequence originates from a woman aged 80 or older with acute or convalescent COVID-19. Sequencing was carried out using peripheral blood. The CDR3 protein is CASSLFDGRVPNEQFF. The CDR3 nucleotides read TGTGCCAGCAGCTTATTTGACGGGAGGGTGCCCAATGAGCAGTTCTTC.